The clone carrying this T cell receptor (beta chain) was picked up many times. Using RNA template, CDR3s of TCR alpha and beta were amplified with iRepertoire arm-PCR. A single record per CDR3 protein comes from TCRdb applying MiXCR to the multiplex PCR reads. The table records tens of thousands of distinct CDR3 sequences, roughly 40% of them present only once. The data are from a study of glioma-infiltrating T cells. Per the germline V gene, CDR1 is SEHNR and CDR2 is FQNEAQ (reference sequence). This CDR3 spans 11 amino acids. V was pared by 4 bases and J by 5 bases, with 6 bases between. The chain recombines TRBV7-9 with TRBJ2-7; D perhaps matches TRBD2 (6 bases). The specimen was glioma tissue, nonneoplastic brain tissue, or PBMCs (not recorded which). The sequence was collected from a human donor with low-grade glioma or glioblastoma, undergoing nonglioma brain surgery, or in good health (not recorded which). CDR3 sequence (DNA): TGTGCCAGCAGCTCGGGAGACGAGCAGTACTTC. Residues: CASSSGDEQYF.